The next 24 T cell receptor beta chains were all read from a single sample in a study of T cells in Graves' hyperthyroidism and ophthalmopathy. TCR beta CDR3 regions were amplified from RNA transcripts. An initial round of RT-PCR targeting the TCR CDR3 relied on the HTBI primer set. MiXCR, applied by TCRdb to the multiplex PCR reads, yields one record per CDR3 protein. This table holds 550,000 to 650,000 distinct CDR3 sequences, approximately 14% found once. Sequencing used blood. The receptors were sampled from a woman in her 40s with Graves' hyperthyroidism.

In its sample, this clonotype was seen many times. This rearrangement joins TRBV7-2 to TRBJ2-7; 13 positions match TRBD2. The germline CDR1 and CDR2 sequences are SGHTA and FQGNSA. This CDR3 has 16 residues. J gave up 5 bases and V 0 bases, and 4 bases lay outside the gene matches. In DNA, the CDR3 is TGTGCCAGCAGCTTAGCCTTAGGACTAGCGGGAGACGAGCAGTACTTC. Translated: CASSLALGLAGDEQYF.

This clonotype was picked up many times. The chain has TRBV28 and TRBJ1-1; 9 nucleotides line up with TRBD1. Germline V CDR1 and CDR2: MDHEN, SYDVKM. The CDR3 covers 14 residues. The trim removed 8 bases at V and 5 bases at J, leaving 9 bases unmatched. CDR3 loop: CASLTGGASTEAFF. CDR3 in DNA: TGTGCCAGCCTAACAGGGGGCGCGTCAACTGAAGCTTTCTTT. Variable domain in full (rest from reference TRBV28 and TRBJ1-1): DVKVTQSSRYLVKRTGEKVFLECVQDMDHENMFWYRQDPGLGLRLIYFSYDVKMKEKGDIPEGYSVSREKKERFSLILESASTNQTSMYLCASLTGGASTEAFFGQGTRLTVV.

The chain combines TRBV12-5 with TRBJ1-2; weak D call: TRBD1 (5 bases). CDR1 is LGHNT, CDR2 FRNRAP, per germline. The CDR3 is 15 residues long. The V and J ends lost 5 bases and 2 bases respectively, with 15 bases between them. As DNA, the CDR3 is TGTGCTAGTGGTACCCGGGACGTCGTAAACTATGGCTACACCTTC. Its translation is CASGTRDVVNYGYTF.

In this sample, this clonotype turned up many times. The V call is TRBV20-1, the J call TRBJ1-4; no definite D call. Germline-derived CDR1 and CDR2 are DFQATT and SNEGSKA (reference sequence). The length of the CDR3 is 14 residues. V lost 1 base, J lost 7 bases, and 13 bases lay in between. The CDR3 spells CSARVERDGEKLFF. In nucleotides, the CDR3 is TGCAGTGCTAGAGTAGAAAGGGATGGTGAAAAACTGTTTTTT.

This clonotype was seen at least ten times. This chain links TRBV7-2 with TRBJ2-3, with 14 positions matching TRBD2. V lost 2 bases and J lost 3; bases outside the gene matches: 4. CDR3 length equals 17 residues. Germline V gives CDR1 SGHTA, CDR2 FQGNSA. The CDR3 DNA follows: TGTGCCAGCAGCTTATTGGGACTAGCGGGAGTTACAGATACGCAGTATTTT. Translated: CASSLLGLAGVTDTQYF.

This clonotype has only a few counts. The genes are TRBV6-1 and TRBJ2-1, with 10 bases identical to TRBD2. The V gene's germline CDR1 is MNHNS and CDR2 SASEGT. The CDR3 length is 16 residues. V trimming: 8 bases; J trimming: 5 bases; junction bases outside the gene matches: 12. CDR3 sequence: CASSPGGTSVHNEQFF. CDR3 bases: TGTGCCAGCTCCCCGGGGGGGACTAGCGTCCACAATGAGCAGTTCTTC.

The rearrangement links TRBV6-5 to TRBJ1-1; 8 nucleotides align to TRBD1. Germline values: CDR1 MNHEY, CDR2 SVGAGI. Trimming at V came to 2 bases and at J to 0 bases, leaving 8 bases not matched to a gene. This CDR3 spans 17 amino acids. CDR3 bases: TGTGCCAGCAGTTACCTCAGAGGGACAGGTCTGAACACTGAAGCTTTCTTT. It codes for CASSYLRGTGLNTEAFF.

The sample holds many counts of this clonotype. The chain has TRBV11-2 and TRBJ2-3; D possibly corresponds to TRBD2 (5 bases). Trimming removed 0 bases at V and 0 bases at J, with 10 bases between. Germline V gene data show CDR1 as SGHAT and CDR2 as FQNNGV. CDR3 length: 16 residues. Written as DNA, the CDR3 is TGTGCCAGCAGCTTAGACGCGGGTACAAGCACAGATACGCAGTATTTT. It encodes CASSLDAGTSTDTQYF.

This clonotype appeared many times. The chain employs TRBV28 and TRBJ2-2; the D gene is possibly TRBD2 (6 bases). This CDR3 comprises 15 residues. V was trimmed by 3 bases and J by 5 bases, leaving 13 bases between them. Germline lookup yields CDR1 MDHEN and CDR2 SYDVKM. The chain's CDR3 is CASSLSGPWTGELFF. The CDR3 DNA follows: TGTGCCAGCAGTTTGAGCGGGCCGTGGACCGGGGAGCTGTTTTTT.

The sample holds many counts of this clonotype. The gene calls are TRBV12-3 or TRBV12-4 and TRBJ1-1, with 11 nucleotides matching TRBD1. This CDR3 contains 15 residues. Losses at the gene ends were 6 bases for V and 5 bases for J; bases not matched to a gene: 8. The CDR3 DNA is TGTGCCAGCAGAAGCTGGACAGGGGGCGAAACTGAAGCTTTCTTT. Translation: CASRSWTGGETEAFF.

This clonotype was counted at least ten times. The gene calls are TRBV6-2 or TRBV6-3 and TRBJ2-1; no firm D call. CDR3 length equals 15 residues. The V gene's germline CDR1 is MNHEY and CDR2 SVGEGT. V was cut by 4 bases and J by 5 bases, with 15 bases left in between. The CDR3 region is CASSLGPSPNNEQFF. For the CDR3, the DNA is TGTGCCAGCAGTTTGGGCCCGAGTCCAAACAATGAGCAGTTCTTC.

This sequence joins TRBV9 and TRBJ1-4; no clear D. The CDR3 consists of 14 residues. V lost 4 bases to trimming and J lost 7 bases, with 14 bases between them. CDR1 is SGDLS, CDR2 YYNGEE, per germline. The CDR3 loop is CASSIRPAAEKLFF. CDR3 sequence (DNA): TGTGCCAGCAGCATCCGGCCAGCCGCTGAAAAACTGTTTTTT. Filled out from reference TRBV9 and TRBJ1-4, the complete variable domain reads DSGVTQTPKHLITATGQRVTLRCSPRSGDLSVYWYQQSLDQGLQFLIQYYNGEERAKGNILERFSAQQFPDLHSELNLSSLELGDSALYFCASSIRPAAEKLFFGSGTQLSVL.

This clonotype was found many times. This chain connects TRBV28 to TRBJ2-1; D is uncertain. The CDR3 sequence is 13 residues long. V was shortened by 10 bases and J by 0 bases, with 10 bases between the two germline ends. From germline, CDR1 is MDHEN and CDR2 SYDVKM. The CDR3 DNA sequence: TGTGCCACGCAAAGCGACTCCTACAATGAGCAGTTCTTC. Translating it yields CATQSDSYNEQFF.

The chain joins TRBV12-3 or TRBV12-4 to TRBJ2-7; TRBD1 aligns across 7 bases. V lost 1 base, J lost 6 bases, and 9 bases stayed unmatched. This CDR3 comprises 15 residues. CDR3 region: CASSLDLTGSGEQYF. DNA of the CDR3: TGTGCCAGCAGTTTAGATTTGACAGGGTCGGGCGAGCAGTACTTC.

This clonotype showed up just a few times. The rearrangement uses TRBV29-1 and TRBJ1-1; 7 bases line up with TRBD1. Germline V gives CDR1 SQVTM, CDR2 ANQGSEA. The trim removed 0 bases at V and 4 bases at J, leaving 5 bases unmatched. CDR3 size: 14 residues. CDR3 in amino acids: CSVEDRKGATEAFF. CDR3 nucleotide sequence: TGCAGCGTTGAAGATAGGAAGGGGGCCACTGAAGCTTTCTTT.

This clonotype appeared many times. DNA of the CDR3: TGCGCCAGCAGCAGAGAAGGGAGAGTGATGGGCTACACCTTC. Its translation is CASSREGRVMGYTF. This chain connects TRBV5-1 to TRBJ1-2; no clear D. The germline gives CDR1 SGHRS, CDR2 YFSETQ. The V gene lost 4 bases and the J gene lost 8 bases, with 18 bases spanning the gap. This CDR3 is 14 amino acids long.

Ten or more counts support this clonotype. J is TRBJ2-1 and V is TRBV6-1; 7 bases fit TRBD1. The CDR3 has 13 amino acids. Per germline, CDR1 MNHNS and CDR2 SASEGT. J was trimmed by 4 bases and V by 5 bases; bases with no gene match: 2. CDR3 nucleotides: TGTGCCAGCAGTCCGGACAGGTACAATGAGCAGTTCTTC. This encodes CASSPDRYNEQFF.

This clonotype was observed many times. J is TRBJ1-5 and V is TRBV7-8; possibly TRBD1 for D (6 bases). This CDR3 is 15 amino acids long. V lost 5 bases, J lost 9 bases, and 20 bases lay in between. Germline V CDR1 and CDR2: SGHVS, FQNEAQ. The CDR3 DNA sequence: TGTGCCAGCAGCGCCCACAGGGTTGTGGGGTCGCCCCAGCATTTT. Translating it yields CASSAHRVVGSPQHF.

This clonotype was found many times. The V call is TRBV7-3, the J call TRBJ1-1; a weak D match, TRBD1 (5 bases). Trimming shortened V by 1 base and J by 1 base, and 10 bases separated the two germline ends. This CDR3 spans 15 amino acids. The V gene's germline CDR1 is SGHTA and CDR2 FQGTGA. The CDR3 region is CASSLISGGNTEAFF. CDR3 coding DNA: TGTGCCAGCAGCTTAATTTCTGGGGGGAACACTGAAGCTTTCTTT.

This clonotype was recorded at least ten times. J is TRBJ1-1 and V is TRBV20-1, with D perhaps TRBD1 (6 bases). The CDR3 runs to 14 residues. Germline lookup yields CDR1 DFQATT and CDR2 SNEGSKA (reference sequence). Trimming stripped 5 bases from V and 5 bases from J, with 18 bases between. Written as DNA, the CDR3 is TGCAGTGCTCAACGGGGGGGCCCCAGGACTGAAGCTTTCTTT. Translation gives CSAQRGGPRTEAFF.

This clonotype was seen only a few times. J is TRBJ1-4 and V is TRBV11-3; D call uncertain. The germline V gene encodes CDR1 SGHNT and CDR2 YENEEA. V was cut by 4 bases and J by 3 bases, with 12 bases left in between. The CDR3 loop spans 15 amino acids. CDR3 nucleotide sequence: TGTGCCAGCAGCTCTTCGGGATCGGCTAATGAAAAACTGTTTTTT. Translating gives CASSSSGSANEKLFF.

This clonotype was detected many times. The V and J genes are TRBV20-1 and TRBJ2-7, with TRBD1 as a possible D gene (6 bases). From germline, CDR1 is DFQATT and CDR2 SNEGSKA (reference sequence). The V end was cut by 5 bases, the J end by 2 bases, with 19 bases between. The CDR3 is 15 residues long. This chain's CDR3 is CSARSVGDTTYEQYF. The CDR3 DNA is TGCAGTGCTCGGTCAGTTGGGGACACGACCTACGAGCAGTACTTC.

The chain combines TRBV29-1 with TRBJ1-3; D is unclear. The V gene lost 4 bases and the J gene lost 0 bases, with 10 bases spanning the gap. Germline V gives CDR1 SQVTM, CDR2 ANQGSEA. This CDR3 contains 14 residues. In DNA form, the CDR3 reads TGCAGCGTTGTGGGAGCGAACTCTGGAAACACCATATATTTT. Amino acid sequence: CSVVGANSGNTIYF.

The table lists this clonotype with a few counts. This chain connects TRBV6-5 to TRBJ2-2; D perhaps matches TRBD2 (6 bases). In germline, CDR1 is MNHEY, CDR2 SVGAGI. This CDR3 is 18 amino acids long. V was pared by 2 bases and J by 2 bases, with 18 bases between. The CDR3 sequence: CASSYGAPSGSNTGELFF. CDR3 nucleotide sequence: TGTGCCAGCAGTTACGGGGCCCCCAGCGGGTCAAACACCGGGGAGCTGTTTTTT.